These 24 T cell receptor beta chains came from one sample sequenced in a study of blood T cell repertoires in COVID-19. Data came from immunoSEQ multiplex PCR; TCRdb stores just in-frame clones and leaves some out. This sample has 110,000 to 150,000 clones; over 70% occur once, and the top ten carry approximately 1.5%. Sequencing was performed on peripheral blood. These TCRs come from a woman aged 45-59 years with acute or convalescent COVID-19.

This chain joins TRBV5-6 and TRBJ2-7, with TRBD2 as a possible D gene (5 bases). The CDR3 runs to 17 residues. Germline lookup yields CDR1 SGHDT and CDR2 YYEEEE. With 0 bases removed from V and 4 bases from J, the gap between germline ends came to 20 bases. The CDR3 here is CASSLVYEHVGVYEQYF. For the CDR3, the DNA is TGTGCCAGCAGCTTGGTGTACGAGCACGTGGGAGTATACGAGCAGTACTTC.

The chain links TRBV2 to TRBJ1-1; TRBD1 agrees at 7 bases. CDR3 size: 15 residues. Germline trimming cut 7 bases from V and 4 bases from J; bases unmatched to any gene: 12. CDR1 SNHLY and CDR2 FYNNEI come from the germline V gene. CDR3 protein: CASILQGGTGTEAFF. The CDR3 DNA reads TGTGCCAGCATACTCCAGGGGGGAACCGGCACTGAAGCTTTCTTT.

The genes are TRBV12-3 or TRBV12-4 and TRBJ2-7; perhaps TRBD1 as D (6 bases). This CDR3 has 11 amino acids. Trimming cost V 3 bases and J 7 bases, with 7 bases left between them. As DNA, the CDR3 is TGTGCCAGCAGTTTTACAGGGGAGCAGTACTTC. Translation gives CASSFTGEQYF.

The chain couples TRBV11-2 to TRBJ2-7; 7 nucleotides line up with TRBD1. The CDR3 length is 12 residues. Germline CDR1 is SGHAT and CDR2 is FQNNGV. With 5 bases clipped from V and 3 bases from J, the junction kept 1 base outside the gene matches. The CDR3 DNA reads as TGTGCCAGCAGCCGGGACAGCTACGAGCAGTACTTC. This gives the protein CASSRDSYEQYF.

The chain combines TRBV5-1 with TRBJ2-7; perhaps TRBD1 as D (5 bases). V was cut by 0 bases and J by 2 bases, with 9 bases left in between. Germline lookup yields CDR1 SGHRS and CDR2 YFSETQ. The CDR3 consists of 14 residues. The CDR3 region has the DNA TGCGCCAGCAGCTTGGATGGGGCCCCCTACGAGCAGTACTTC. Its translation is CASSLDGAPYEQYF. Combining the CDR3 with reference TRBV5-1 and TRBJ2-7 gives the whole variable domain KAGVTQTPRYLIKTRGQQVTLSCSPISGHRSVSWYQQTPGQGLQFLFEYFSETQRNKGNFPGRFSGRQFSNSRSEMNVSTLELGDSALYLCASSLDGAPYEQYFGPGTRLTVT.

The chain recombines TRBV3-1 (or the pseudogene TRBV3-2) with TRBJ1-5, with 7 bases aligning to TRBD1. The CDR3 has 15 amino acids. V trimming: 2 bases; J trimming: 3 bases; junction bases outside the gene matches: 4. Per germline, CDR1 LGHDT and CDR2 YNNKEL (reference sequence). CDR3 coding DNA: TGTGCCAGCAGCCAAACCGGGACAGCCAATCAGCCCCAGCATTTT. Its translation: CASSQTGTANQPQHF.

The chain carries TRBV2 and TRBJ2-1, with 12 bases fitting TRBD2. Germline assignment: CDR1 SNHLY and CDR2 FYNNEI. The CDR3 totals 13 residues. The V gene end was trimmed by 6 bases and the J gene end by 9 bases; junction bases not matched to a gene: 3. This CDR3 is CASRPTSGGEQFF. The CDR3 coding sequence is TGTGCCAGCAGGCCGACTAGCGGGGGTGAGCAGTTCTTC.

The rearrangement joins TRBV18 to TRBJ1-6; a weak D match, TRBD1 (5 bases). The V end lost 7 bases, the J end lost 7 bases, and 14 bases lay between the germline ends. Germline V lookup: CDR1 KGHSH, CDR2 LQKENI. CDR3 length: 14 amino acids. CDR3: CASYPGSENSPLHF. The CDR3 coding sequence is TGTGCCAGCTACCCAGGGTCGGAGAATTCACCCCTCCACTTT.

The chain couples TRBV7-2 to TRBJ2-2; 11 nucleotides line up with TRBD2. The V gene's germline CDR1 is SGHTA and CDR2 FQGNSA. CDR3 length: 15 amino acids. The V and J ends lost 5 bases and 9 bases, in that order; junction bases with no gene match: 8. CDR3 loop: CASSARLAGSRELFF. The CDR3 DNA is TGTGCCAGCAGCGCCAGACTAGCGGGGTCGCGGGAGCTGTTTTTT.

This clone was seen a handful of times. The rearrangement uses TRBV19 and TRBJ2-3; no reliable D call. The CDR3 has 13 amino acids. In germline, CDR1 is LNHDA, CDR2 SQIVND (reference sequence). Deletions cut 4 bases from V and 5 bases from J, with 10 bases between. CDR3 amino acids: CASSRSVGDTQYF. The DNA for the CDR3 is TGTGCCAGTAGTAGAAGTGTCGGAGATACGCAGTATTTT.

The chain links TRBV5-1 to TRBJ2-2, with 8 bases lining up with TRBD1. The V and J ends lost 4 bases and 2 bases, in that order; junction bases with no gene match: 4. CDR1 and CDR2 from the germline V gene are SGHRS and YFSETQ. CDR3 length: 15 residues. DNA of the CDR3: TGCGCCAGCAGCGTCGGACAGGGCAACACCGGGGAGCTGTTTTTT. Amino acids: CASSVGQGNTGELFF. Full variable domain (missing parts from reference TRBV5-1 and TRBJ2-2): KAGVTQTPRYLIKTRGQQVTLSCSPISGHRSVSWYQQTPGQGLQFLFEYFSETQRNKGNFPGRFSGRQFSNSRSEMNVSTLELGDSALYLCASSVGQGNTGELFFGEGSRLTVL.

J is TRBJ1-6 and V is TRBV14, with TRBD1 as a possible D gene (5 bases). Germline V gene data show CDR1 as SGHDN and CDR2 as FVKESK. V was pared by 4 bases and J by 10 bases, with 11 bases between. The CDR3 sequence is 13 residues long. This chain's CDR3 is CASSREGRSPLHF. The DNA of the CDR3 is TGTGCCAGCAGCCGAGAGGGGCGGTCACCCCTCCACTTT. The entire variable domain, with the rest obtained from reference TRBV14 and TRBJ1-6, is as follows: EAGVTQFPSHSVIEKGQTVTLRCDPISGHDNLYWYRRVMGKEIKFLLHFVKESKQDESGMPNNRFLAERTGGTYSTLKVQPAELEDSGVYFCASSREGRSPLHFGNGTRLTVT.

This rearrangement joins TRBV7-9 to TRBJ1-1; D is unclear. CDR1 is SEHNR, CDR2 FQNEAQ, per germline (reference sequence). The CDR3 has 12 residues. With 3 bases removed from V and 9 bases from J, the gap between germline ends came to 11 bases. The CDR3, as DNA: TGTGCCAGCAGCTTGCCGCTGAGGCAAGCTTTCTTT. Its translation: CASSLPLRQAFF. Full variable domain (rest looked up from reference TRBV7-9 and TRBJ1-1): DTGVSQNPRHKITKRGQNVTFRCDPISEHNRLYWYRQTLGQGPEFLTYFQNEAQLEKSRLLSDRFSAERPKGSFSTLEIQRTEQGDSAMYLCASSLPLRQAFFGQGTRLTVV.

The chain has TRBV19 and TRBJ2-5; no firm D call. Trimming took 3 bases from V and 5 from J, leaving 13 bases between them. CDR3 length: 14 amino acids. Germline V gene sequence: CDR1 LNHDA, CDR2 SQIVND (reference sequence). CDR3 in amino acids: CASSMSPALETQYF. In DNA form, the CDR3 reads TGTGCCAGTAGTATGTCCCCAGCGCTGGAGACCCAGTACTTC.

A few counts support this clone. The chain links TRBV6-5 to TRBJ1-5; TRBD1 agrees at 7 bases. CDR1 MNHEY and CDR2 SVGAGI come from the germline V gene. The V segment lost 7 bases and the J segment 7 bases; nucleotides outside the gene matches: 10. The CDR3 is 14 amino acids. The CDR3 region is CASTKTGTDQPQHF. The CDR3 DNA follows: TGTGCCAGCACTAAGACAGGGACCGACCAGCCCCAGCATTTT.

This clone appeared a single time. The chain is built from TRBV5-4 and TRBJ1-2, with a possible D match to TRBD1 (5 bases). With 0 bases removed from V and 3 bases from J, the gap between germline ends came to 12 bases. The V gene's germline CDR1 is SGHNT and CDR2 YYREEE (reference sequence). CDR3 length: 15 residues. The CDR3 nucleotides read TGTGCCAGCAGCTTGGGAGGAACGGGGGACTATGGCTACACCTTC. Protein: CASSLGGTGDYGYTF.

The chain combines TRBV11-3 with TRBJ2-1; 10 bases fit TRBD2. The germline gives CDR1 SGHNT, CDR2 YENEEA. The CDR3 loop spans 14 amino acids. V lost 6 bases and J lost 4; bases outside the gene matches: 3. CDR3 nucleotide sequence: TGTGCCAGCAGTGCGACTAGCGGGTACAATGAGCAGTTCTTC. Protein sequence: CASSATSGYNEQFF.

This sequence joins TRBV12-3 or TRBV12-4 and TRBJ2-5; a possible D gene is TRBD2 (6 bases). The CDR3 is 13 amino acids. V gave up 7 bases and J gave up 6 bases, with 15 bases separating them. CDR3 amino acids: CASNNPGEKTQYF. Written as DNA, the CDR3 is TGTGCCAGCAATAACCCGGGAGAAAAGACCCAGTACTTC.

The chain is built from TRBV3-1 (or the pseudogene TRBV3-2) and TRBJ2-5; the match to TRBD1 covers 7 bases. This CDR3 contains 19 residues. V shed 0 bases, J shed 2 bases, and the junction held 15 bases outside the gene matches. Germline values: CDR1 LGHDT, CDR2 YNNKEL (reference sequence). The CDR3 nucleotides read TGTGCCAGCAGCCAAGATTGGGTCACCGGGGACAGTTTACAAGAGACCCAGTACTTC. It translates to CASSQDWVTGDSLQETQYF.

In its sample, this clone was seen a few times. This chain uses TRBV9 with TRBJ2-3, with 7 bases lining up with TRBD2. V shed 3 bases and J 2 bases; nucleotides not matched to a gene: 9. The CDR3 has 16 residues. Germline V lookup: CDR1 SGDLS, CDR2 YYNGEE. This CDR3 reads CASSAERGLPTDTQYF. CDR3 nucleotides: TGTGCCAGCAGCGCGGAGAGGGGACTACCCACAGATACGCAGTATTTT.

The J gene is TRBJ2-1, the V gene TRBV27; tentatively, D is TRBD1 (5 bases). Trimming cost V 0 bases and J 3 bases, with 6 bases left between them. The CDR3 runs 14 residues. Germline V gene lookup returns CDR1 MNHEY and CDR2 SMNVEV (reference sequence). CDR3 nucleotides: TGTGCCAGCAGTTTATCGGACAACTACAATGAGCAGTTCTTC. It translates to CASSLSDNYNEQFF.

The V and J genes are TRBV27 and TRBJ2-1, with TRBD1 identical over 7 bases. CDR3 length: 14 residues. Trimming took 5 bases from V and 3 from J; bases not matched to a gene: 4. Germline V gene sequence: CDR1 MNHEY, CDR2 SMNVEV (reference sequence). CDR3 amino acids: CASSPGTVYNEQFF. CDR3 DNA: TGTGCCAGCAGTCCCGGGACAGTCTACAATGAGCAGTTCTTC.

The CDR3 here is CASSLGGTAQEKLFF. In DNA form, the CDR3 reads TGCGCCAGCAGCTTGGGGGGGACAGCCCAGGAAAAACTGTTTTTT. The chain recombines TRBV5-1 with TRBJ1-4; 7 nucleotides line up with TRBD1. The CDR3 length is 15 residues. Per the germline V gene, CDR1 is SGHRS and CDR2 is YFSETQ. Trimming cost V 0 bases and J 8 bases; bases outside gene matches: 7. The complete variable domain, with remaining parts taken from reference TRBV5-1 and TRBJ1-4, reads KAGVTQTPRYLIKTRGQQVTLSCSPISGHRSVSWYQQTPGQGLQFLFEYFSETQRNKGNFPGRFSGRQFSNSRSEMNVSTLELGDSALYLCASSLGGTAQEKLFFGSGTQLSVL.

The rearrangement joins TRBV2 to TRBJ1-1; 9 positions agree with TRBD1. Per the germline V gene, CDR1 is SNHLY and CDR2 is FYNNEI. This CDR3 comprises 14 residues. The J segment lost 3 bases and the V segment lost 7 bases, leaving 6 bases of the junction unmatched. CDR3 in amino acids: CASKGQGGYTEAFF. The CDR3 region has the DNA TGTGCCAGCAAGGGACAGGGAGGATACACTGAAGCTTTCTTT.